These 27 T cell receptor beta chains were all obtained from the same sample, sequenced in a study of blood T cell repertoires in COVID-19. Assay: immunoSEQ multiplex PCR; the TCRdb copy retains only in-frame clones and omits some. The repertoire holds approximately 210,000 clones, with 80% to 90% as singletons. Specimen: PBMCs or T cells enriched from blood (not recorded which). Receptors were obtained from a man aged 30 to 39 in a cohort exposed to, infected with or recovered from COVID-19 (not recorded which).

The chain uses TRBV24-1 and TRBJ2-7; tentatively, D is TRBD2 (6 bases). V lost 5 bases and J lost 3, with 16 bases in between. Per the germline V gene, CDR1 is KGHDR and CDR2 is SFDVKD. CDR3 length equals 15 residues. This CDR3 is CATSGRGGGDYEQYF. Here the CDR3 DNA reads TGTGCCACCAGTGGCCGGGGAGGTGGGGACTACGAGCAGTACTTC.

The chain recombines TRBV19 with TRBJ1-5, with 7 bases matching TRBD1. In germline, CDR1 is LNHDA, CDR2 SQIVND (reference sequence). After removal of 9 bases from V and 0 bases from J, the junction contained 5 bases not matched to a gene. This CDR3 has 14 residues. CDR3 nucleotides: TGTGCCAGCGAGGGGGCCTATAGCAATCAGCCCCAGCATTTT. This sequence encodes CASEGAYSNQPQHF.

V usage is TRBV25-1 and J usage is TRBJ2-7; TRBD1 matches 9 bases. Trimming removed 5 bases from V and 0 bases from J; junction bases left unmatched: 14. CDR1 and CDR2 (germline): MGHDK, SYGVNS. This CDR3 is 18 amino acids long. CDR3 loop: CASSKPGQGGVGSYEQYF. The CDR3 nucleotides read TGTGCCAGCAGTAAACCGGGACAGGGCGGTGTGGGCTCCTACGAGCAGTACTTC.

This clone is a singleton in its sample. The chain is built from TRBV7-2 and TRBJ2-2, with D tentatively TRBD1 (6 bases). In germline, CDR1 is SGHTA, CDR2 FQGNSA. The CDR3 contains 16 residues. Trimming pared 1 base from V and 4 bases from J, leaving 13 bases between. The CDR3 nucleotides read TGTGCCAGCAGCTTAGTAGGTGGACAGACCACCGGGGAGCTGTTTTTT. It encodes CASSLVGGQTTGELFF.

V is TRBV5-1 and J is TRBJ2-2, with 8 bases matching TRBD2. CDR1 and CDR2 from the germline V gene are SGHRS and YFSETQ. CDR3 size: 13 residues. CDR3 DNA: TGCGTCACCAGGCGGGGGGACACCGGGGAGCTGTTTTTT. Its protein is CVTRRGDTGELFF. Drawing the rest from reference TRBV5-1 and TRBJ2-2, the complete variable domain is KAGVTQTPRYLIKTRGQQVTLSCSPISGHRSVSWYQQTPGQGLQFLFEYFSETQRNKGNFPGRFSGRQFSNSRSEMNVSTLELGDSALYLCVTRRGDTGELFFGEGSRLTVL.

This chain connects TRBV11-2 to TRBJ2-1; possibly TRBD2 for D (6 bases). Germline V gene lookup returns CDR1 SGHAT and CDR2 FQNNGV. Trimming cost V 1 base and J 2 bases, with 9 bases left between them. CDR3 size: 15 residues. CDR3 bases: TGTGCCAGCAGCTTAGGGCGGGGCACCTACAATGAGCAGTTCTTC. It is translated as CASSLGRGTYNEQFF.

The chain recombines TRBV7-9 with TRBJ2-2, with 11 bases identical to TRBD1. In germline, CDR1 is SEHNR, CDR2 FQNEAQ (reference sequence). V dropped 3 bases and J dropped 5; count of bases not matched to a gene: 5. This CDR3 is 16 amino acids long. In DNA form, the CDR3 reads TGTGCCAGCAGCTTTTTGCGGGACAGGGGGACCGGGGAGCTGTTTTTT. Its protein is CASSFLRDRGTGELFF.

The sample holds one count of this clone. The J gene is TRBJ1-3, the V gene TRBV19, with 7 bases aligning to TRBD1. The germline V gene has CDR1 LNHDA and CDR2 SQIVND (reference sequence). The CDR3 extends over 15 amino acids. The trim removed 4 bases at V and 4 bases at J, leaving 7 bases unmatched. DNA of the CDR3: TGTGCCAGTAGTAATACCGGGACAGCAGGAAACACCATATATTTT. Translating gives CASSNTGTAGNTIYF.

This chain joins TRBV11-3 and TRBJ2-1; a possible D gene is TRBD1 (6 bases). In germline, CDR1 is SGHNT, CDR2 YENEEA. The CDR3 sequence is 14 residues long. The V end was cut by 5 bases, the J end by 5 bases, with 13 bases between. CDR3 sequence (DNA): TGTGCCAGCAGCCGGGACACCAGGCACAATGAGCAGTTCTTC. Its translation: CASSRDTRHNEQFF.

This clone was picked up many times. The chain carries TRBV12-3 or TRBV12-4 and TRBJ1-6, with a possible D match to TRBD1 (5 bases). The CDR3 runs 13 residues. V lost 2 bases and J 9 bases, leaving 8 bases between the germline ends. The chain's CDR3 is CASSLQGISPLHF. The CDR3 DNA reads TGTGCCAGCAGTTTACAGGGAATTTCACCCCTCCACTTT.

The chain couples TRBV27 to TRBJ2-3, with TRBD2 identical over 8 bases. The V and J ends lost 3 bases and 0 bases, in that order; junction bases with no gene match: 11. The V gene's germline CDR1 is MNHEY and CDR2 SMNVEV (reference sequence). This CDR3 comprises 18 residues. In nucleotides, the CDR3 is TGTGCCAGCAGTTTGATCTCTGGCCCGGGAGGGAGCACAGATACGCAGTATTTT. It is translated as CASSLISGPGGSTDTQYF.

J is TRBJ2-3 and V is TRBV10-3, with TRBD2 identical over 9 bases. J lost 4 bases, V lost 9 bases, and 5 bases had no gene match. Germline CDR1 ENHRY, CDR2 SYGVKD. CDR3 size: 13 residues. The CDR3 reads CAILAGVADTQYF. The DNA of the CDR3 is TGTGCCATTTTAGCGGGAGTCGCAGATACGCAGTATTTT.

The J gene is TRBJ1-1, the V gene TRBV5-1; D gene ambiguous. The V gene's germline CDR1 is SGHRS and CDR2 YFSETQ. This CDR3 is 13 amino acids long. V gave up 1 base and J gave up 4 bases, with 8 bases separating them. The CDR3 protein is CASSLTEFTEAFF. The CDR3 coding sequence is TGCGCCAGCAGCTTGACAGAGTTCACTGAAGCTTTCTTT.

This clone has a count of ten or more. This chain uses TRBV11-3 with TRBJ2-1, with TRBD2 identical over 8 bases. The CDR3 is 14 residues long. Germline loops: CDR1 SGHNT, CDR2 YENEEA. The V and J ends lost 4 bases and 9 bases, in that order; junction bases with no gene match: 8. CDR3 DNA: TGTGCCAGCAGCTCTATTAGCGGGATTGGTGAGCAGTTCTTC. It codes for CASSSISGIGEQFF.

The CDR3 DNA reads TGTGCCAGCAGTTTACGGGGACAGGGACCCAATCAGCCCCAGCATTTT. It codes for CASSLRGQGPNQPQHF. J is TRBJ1-5 and V is TRBV28, with 9 bases lining up with TRBD1. With V trimmed by 2 bases and J by 3 bases, 5 bases remained unmatched. Per germline, CDR1 MDHEN and CDR2 SYDVKM. The CDR3 consists of 16 residues.

The chain uses TRBV28 and TRBJ2-7, with D perhaps TRBD2 (5 bases). The CDR3 contains 12 residues. The germline V gene has CDR1 MDHEN and CDR2 SYDVKM. V lost 6 bases and J 4 bases, leaving 10 bases between the germline ends. CDR3 protein: CASRSGFYEQYF. As DNA, the CDR3 is TGTGCCAGCAGGAGCGGATTTTACGAGCAGTACTTC.

This chain uses TRBV19 with TRBJ1-1; 7 bases fit TRBD1. The V and J ends lost 7 bases and 11 bases, in that order; junction bases with no gene match: 7. CDR3 length: 11 amino acids. The V gene's germline CDR1 is LNHDA and CDR2 SQIVND (reference sequence). CDR3: CASMGAGGAFF. CDR3 nucleotide sequence: TGTGCCAGTATGGGGGCAGGGGGTGCTTTCTTT.

The chain is built from TRBV15 and TRBJ2-1; no reliable D call. This CDR3 spans 13 amino acids. The V and J ends lost 0 bases and 8 bases respectively, with 8 bases between them. CDR1 and CDR2 (germline): LNHNV, YYDKDF (reference sequence). CDR3 protein: CATSRELQDEQFF. Written as DNA, the CDR3 is TGTGCCACCAGCAGAGAGCTTCAGGATGAGCAGTTCTTC.

This chain joins TRBV7-9 and TRBJ2-7; 7 bases agree with TRBD1. There are 16 residues in the CDR3. V was pared by 5 bases and J by 4 bases, with 14 bases of the junction left unmatched. CDR1 and CDR2 from the germline V gene are SEHNR and FQNEAQ (reference sequence). The CDR3 here is CASSPRSRDRDYEQYF. CDR3 in DNA: TGTGCCAGCAGCCCAAGGTCCCGGGACAGAGATTACGAGCAGTACTTC.

DNA of the CDR3: TGTGCCAGCAGCGCTAGCGGGAGCTCATACGAGCAGTACTTC. It specifies CASSASGSSYEQYF. The chain links TRBV11-3 to TRBJ2-7, with TRBD2 matching 10 bases. Unmatched junction bases numbered 5, after V lost 5 bases and J lost 4 bases. Germline V gene sequence: CDR1 SGHNT, CDR2 YENEEA. CDR3 length: 14 residues. Looking up the rest from reference TRBV11-3 and TRBJ2-7 gives the full variable domain: EAGVVQSPRYKIIEKKQPVAFWCNPISGHNTLYWYLQNLGQGPELLIRYENEEAVDDSQLPKDRFSAERLKGVDSTLKIQPAELGDSAVYLCASSASGSSYEQYFGPGTRLTVT.

This clone was seen once. V gene TRBV7-9 combines with J gene TRBJ2-7; D unresolved. Trimming left V 3 bases short and J 0 bases short, with 9 bases between. In germline, CDR1 is SEHNR, CDR2 FQNEAQ (reference sequence). The CDR3 is 14 amino acids. Here the CDR3 DNA reads TGTGCCAGCAGCTTGGCGACAAGCTCCTACGAGCAGTACTTC. Its protein product is CASSLATSSYEQYF.

The chain has TRBV25-1 and TRBJ1-4, with D unclear. This CDR3 spans 17 amino acids. Trimming removed 6 bases from V and 5 bases from J, with 22 bases in between. Germline CDR1 reads MGHDK; CDR2 reads SYGVNS. CDR3 amino acids: CASSVPLPGKINEKLFF. DNA for the CDR3: TGTGCCAGCAGCGTCCCATTACCCGGGAAGATAAATGAAAAACTGTTTTTT. The variable domain in full, with the rest retrieved from reference TRBV25-1 and TRBJ1-4, is EADIYQTPRYLVIGTGKKITLECSQTMGHDKMYWYQQDPGMELHLIHYSYGVNSTEKGDLSSESTVSRIRTEHFPLTLESARPSHTSQYLCASSVPLPGKINEKLFFGSGTQLSVL.

The chain links TRBV2 to TRBJ1-2, with TRBD1 identical over 9 bases. J lost 3 bases, V lost 4 bases, and 9 bases had no gene match. The germline CDR1 and CDR2 sequences are SNHLY and FYNNEI. The CDR3 is 16 amino acids. In DNA, the CDR3 is TGTGCCAGCAGTGCCCCGGGACAGGGTACGGACTATGGCTACACCTTC. Amino acids: CASSAPGQGTDYGYTF.

The chain uses TRBV7-3 and TRBJ2-5, with D uncertain. This CDR3 region has 14 residues. V dropped 3 bases and J dropped 2 bases, with 10 bases sitting between them. Germline CDR1 reads SGHTA; CDR2 reads FQGTGA. CDR3 bases: TGTGCCAGCAGCTTGAGTCCCGGGCAAGAGACCCAGTACTTC. Amino acids: CASSLSPGQETQYF.

The sample holds a few counts of this clone. The rearrangement joins TRBV27 to TRBJ2-2; 9 bases are a match to TRBD2. This CDR3 contains 14 residues. CDR1 is MNHEY, CDR2 SMNVEV, per germline (reference sequence). The ends lost 4 bases at V and 6 bases at J; junction bases unmatched: 3. The CDR3 nucleotides are TGTGCCAGCAGTTCGGGACTAGCCGCCGGGGAGCTGTTTTTT. This translates into CASSSGLAAGELFF.

The chain links TRBV28 to TRBJ2-7, with a possible D match to TRBD2 (6 bases). Trimming cost V 6 bases and J 4 bases, with 19 bases left between them. There are 15 residues in the CDR3. Germline V gives CDR1 MDHEN, CDR2 SYDVKM. The CDR3 protein is CASSRRRARGYEQYF. The CDR3, as DNA: TGTGCCAGCAGCCGCCGGAGGGCACGCGGTTACGAGCAGTACTTC.

The chain uses TRBV7-8 and TRBJ1-6; D gene unclear. The V gene's germline CDR1 is SGHVS and CDR2 FQNEAQ. This CDR3 region has 18 residues. V lost 1 base, J lost 6 bases, and 19 bases lay in between. This chain's CDR3 is CASSLDPGPGRINSPLHF. CDR3 DNA sequence: TGTGCCAGCAGCTTAGACCCTGGGCCGGGAAGGATTAATTCACCCCTCCACTTT.